This T cell receptor beta chain was identified in a study of response to subunit inactivated influenza vaccine. MiXCR, applied by TCRdb to the RT-PCR reads, yields one record per CDR3 protein. Among fewer than 700,000 distinct CDR3 sequences listed, roughly 13% were seen once. The CDR3 consists of 12 residues. The V end lost 5 bases, the J end lost 1 base, and 8 bases lay between the germline ends. Per germline, CDR1 SQVTM and CDR2 ANQGSEA. The starting material was PBMCs from blood, obtained 40 to 50 days after vaccination. The genes are TRBV29-1 and TRBJ1-1, with unresolved D. The sequence came from a man aged 50 or older who received an inactivated influenza vaccine. CDR3 amino acids: CSVIAENTEAFF. In nucleotides, the CDR3 is TGCAGCGTTATCGCCGAGAACACTGAAGCTTTCTTT.